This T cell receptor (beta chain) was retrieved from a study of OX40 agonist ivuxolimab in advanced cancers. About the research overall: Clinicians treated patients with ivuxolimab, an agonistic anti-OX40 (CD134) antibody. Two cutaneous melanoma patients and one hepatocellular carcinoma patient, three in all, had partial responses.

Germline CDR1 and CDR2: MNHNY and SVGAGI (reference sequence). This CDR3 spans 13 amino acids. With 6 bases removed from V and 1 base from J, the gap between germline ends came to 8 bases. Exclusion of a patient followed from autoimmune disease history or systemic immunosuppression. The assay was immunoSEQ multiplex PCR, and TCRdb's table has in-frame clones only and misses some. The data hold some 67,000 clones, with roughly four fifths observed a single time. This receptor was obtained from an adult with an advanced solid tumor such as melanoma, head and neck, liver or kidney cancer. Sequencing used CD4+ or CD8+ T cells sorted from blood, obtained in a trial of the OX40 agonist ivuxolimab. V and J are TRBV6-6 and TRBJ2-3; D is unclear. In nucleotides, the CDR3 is TGTGCCAGCAGCAACTCAGGCACAGATACGCAGTATTTT. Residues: CASSNSGTDTQYF.